This paragraph reports one T cell receptor beta chain. This clonotype was observed at least ten times. Its antigen remains unidentified. Per-base quality was not reported, and no clone a single base away is much larger than it. Ficoll-Paque density gradient centrifugation was used to isolate PBMCs. This specimen belongs to a study of T-cell memory formation after mild COVID-19 (dated by TCRdb to the early 2020s). Broadly, across the study: Most TCR sequence clusters were specific to one of the two donors. Two young, previously healthy adult volunteers made up the cohort, one male and one female. T-cell clones expanding and contracting after mild COVID-19 in two donors were tracked by longitudinal TCRalpha and TCRbeta repertoire sequencing.

Data came from an Illumina NovaSeq 6000. TCRalpha and TCRbeta cDNA libraries were constructed by 5'RACE with constant-segment primers, with sample barcodes and unique molecular identifiers being introduced. Trizol reagent was used to extract RNA from every sample. Libraries were amplified in two PCR steps, with a second sample barcode and Illumina TruSeq adapters added in the second step. Libraries were sequenced on an Illumina NovaSeq with 2 x 150 bp paired-end reads. In the source study's methods: The reads were demultiplexed and collapsed into UMI-guided consensus sequences using migec v1.2.7. Using mixcr v2.1.11, the UMI consensuses were aligned to TRA and TRB V and J templates and assembled into clonotypes. Clonotypes were classified as expanded or contracted when called significant by both edgeR and NoisET, with noise models trained on biological replicates. For edgeR calls, the thresholds were a false discovery rate-adjusted p below 0.01 and a log2 fold-change of 1. PCA with hierarchical clustering of max-normalized trajectories of the 1000 most abundant clonotypes was used as exploratory dynamics analysis. Separately sequenced CD4+ and CD8+ repertoires were used to assign the CD4 or CD8 phenotype of responding clones. TCRdb took the public reads, trimmed them with fastp at Q25, ran MiXCR for clone calling and kept in-frame beta chains. Identical CDR3 proteins give one entry, which carries the most common genes and DNA. TCRdb, not the authors, supplied the V and J calls. Here the sample has 250,000 to 350,000 distinct CDR3 sequences; 13% to 15% occur a single time. The ten largest clones take up roughly 21% of the sample.

V sheds 2 bases and J sheds 5 bases, leaving 9 bases between their ends. Including the terminal cysteine and phenylalanine, the CDR3 comprises 13 residues. Only CDR3 DNA is held: 39 bases, read in frame from base 1. The paper's findings and limits, for the study overall: SARS-CoV-2 specificity of the second-wave clones peaking on day 37 was not confirmed. Some responding clones were found in pre-infection memory, which suggests that pre-existing cross-reactive memory T cells took part in the SARS-CoV-2 response. Contracting CD4+ clones were located mainly in the CM and EM memory subsets, whereas CD8+ clones were found to be enriched in EMRA. The study included only a couple of mild cases, and larger cohorts that include severe cases with pre-infection samples were judged to be necessary. Clones that contracted from day 15 to 85 showed balanced CD4/CD8 phenotypes, whereas a second wave of clones that expanded from day 15 to 37 leaned towards CD4+.

This clonotype was obtained from a man aged 18 to 30 who had mild COVID-19 (a few samples of this study predate the infection). The sample titles of this study are shuffled in the database, so cell type and time point are left out; the donor was told from shared clones. The sequence joins TRBV12-3 or TRBV12-4 to TRBJ1-2; no D segment can be confidently identified. The specimen was PBMCs or a T cell subset sorted from them (not recorded which). The CDR3 region reads CASSLSQLYGYTF. The sequence in DNA is TGTGCCAGCAGTTTATCACAGCTATATGGCTACACCTTC.